Detailed here is one TCR beta chain. The antigen is undetermined. The sample belongs to a study of T cell responses to AZD1222 COVID-19 vaccine. Regarding the study as a whole: Donors, mostly white British, included more females; clonal diversity was possibly underestimated.

This CDR3 has 12 amino acids. Deletions cut 3 bases from V and 10 bases from J, with 12 bases between. The germline gives CDR1 SNHLY, CDR2 FYNNEI. Sequencing used immunoSEQ multiplex PCR; TCRdb keeps in-frame clones, though not all of them. The data show 210,000 or so clones, roughly 94% seen once. The receptor's source is an adult who received the MenACWY meningococcal vaccine as a control. This chain joins TRBV2 and TRBJ1-1; D possibly corresponds to TRBD1 (5 bases). The specimen was peripheral blood, collected 28 days after the second dose of the MenACWY control vaccine. DNA for the CDR3: TGTGCCAGCAGTGAGTACGGACACGGAGCTTTCTTT. Translated, it gives CASSEYGHGAFF.